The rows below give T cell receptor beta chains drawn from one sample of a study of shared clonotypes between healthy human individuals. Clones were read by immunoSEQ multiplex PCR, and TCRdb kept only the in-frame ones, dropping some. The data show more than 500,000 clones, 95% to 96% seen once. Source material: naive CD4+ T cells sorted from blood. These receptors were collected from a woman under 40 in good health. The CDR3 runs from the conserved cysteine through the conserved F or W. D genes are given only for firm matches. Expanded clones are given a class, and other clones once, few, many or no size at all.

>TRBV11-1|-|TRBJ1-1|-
CASRATGINTEAFF
TGTGCCAGCCGGGCCACTGGGATAAACACTGAAGCTTTCTTT
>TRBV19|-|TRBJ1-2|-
CASSITPTRGDGYTF
TGTGCCAGTAGTATCACCCCCACCAGGGGCGATGGCTACACCTTC
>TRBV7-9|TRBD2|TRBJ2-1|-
CASSPSGVYNEQFF
TGTGCCAGCAGCCCAAGCGGGGTATACAATGAGCAGTTCTTC
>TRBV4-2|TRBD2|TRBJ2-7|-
CASSQVTSGIYEQYF
TGTGCCAGCAGCCAAGTCACTAGCGGGATATACGAGCAGTACTTC
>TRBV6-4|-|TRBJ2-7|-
CASTPRRRLYGQYF
TGTGCATCAACCCCCCGACGGAGGCTCTATGGGCAGTACTTC
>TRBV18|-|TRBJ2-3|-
CASSRAQQPDTQYF
TGTGCCAGCTCCCGGGCCCAGCAACCAGATACGCAGTATTTT
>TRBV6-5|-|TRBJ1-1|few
CASRNYGNTEAFF
TGTGCCAGCAGAAACTACGGCAACACTGAAGCTTTCTTT
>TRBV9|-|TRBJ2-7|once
CASSVDTGRTYEQYF
TGTGCCAGCAGCGTAGATACAGGTCGAACCTACGAGCAGTACTTC
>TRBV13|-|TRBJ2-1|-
CASSQGFNEQFF
TGTGCCAGCAGTCAAGGATTCAATGAGCAGTTCTTC
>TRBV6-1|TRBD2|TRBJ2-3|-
CASSEASGRRGDTQYF
TGTGCCAGCAGTGAAGCCAGCGGGAGGCGGGGAGATACGCAGTATTTT
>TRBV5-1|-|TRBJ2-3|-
CASSFGTGPTDTQYF
TGCGCCAGCAGCTTTGGCACGGGCCCCACAGATACGCAGTATTTT
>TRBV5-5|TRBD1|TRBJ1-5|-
CASSPPLIGTANQPQHF
TGTGCCAGCAGCCCCCCGTTGATCGGGACAGCAAATCAGCCCCAGCATTTT
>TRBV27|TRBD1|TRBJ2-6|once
CASSRQGASSGANVLTF
TGTGCCAGCAGTCGACAGGGGGCGAGCTCTGGGGCCAACGTCCTGACTTTC
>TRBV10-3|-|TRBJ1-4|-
CAISPVAGAEELFF
TGTGCCATCAGTCCCGTGGCTGGGGCGGAGGAACTGTTTTTT
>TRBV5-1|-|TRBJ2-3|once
CASSLKPGVRDTQYF
TGCGCCAGCAGCTTGAAGCCGGGAGTCAGAGATACGCAGTATTTT
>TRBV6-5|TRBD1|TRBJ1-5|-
CASSKGTGGNQPQHF
TGTGCCAGCAGTAAAGGGACAGGGGGCAATCAGCCCCAGCATTTT
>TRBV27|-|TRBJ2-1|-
CATTGLANEQFF
TGTGCCACCACGGGACTCGCCAATGAGCAGTTCTTC
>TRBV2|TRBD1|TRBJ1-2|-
CASSGTGGWGYTF
TGTGCCAGCAGCGGGACAGGGGGCTGGGGCTACACCTTC
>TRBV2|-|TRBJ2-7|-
CASRHLREQYF
TGTGCCAGCAGACACCTCAGGGAGCAGTACTTC
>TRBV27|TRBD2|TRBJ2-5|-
CASSTSGKETQYF
TGTGCCAGCAGTACTAGCGGGAAAGAGACCCAGTACTTC
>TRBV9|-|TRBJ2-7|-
CASAGNWSGSYEQYF
TGTGCCAGCGCCGGGAACTGGAGTGGGTCCTACGAGCAGTACTTC
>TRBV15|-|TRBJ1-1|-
CATSRVNTEAFF
TGTGCCACCAGTAGGGTGAACACTGAAGCTTTCTTT
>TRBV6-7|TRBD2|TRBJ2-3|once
CASNVPTSGRSFETTDTQYF
TGTGCCAGCAATGTCCCTACTAGCGGGAGATCGTTCGAGACCACAGATACGCAGTATTTT
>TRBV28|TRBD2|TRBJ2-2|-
CASSFLGLAATGELFF
TGTGCCAGCAGTTTTTTGGGACTAGCGGCAACCGGGGAGCTGTTTTTT
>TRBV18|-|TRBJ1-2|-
CASSTRSDRSYGYTF
TGTGCCAGCTCAACACGATCCGACAGGTCCTATGGCTACACCTTC
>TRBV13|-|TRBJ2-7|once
CASSLGDFFYEQYF
TGTGCCAGCAGCTTAGGGGACTTCTTCTACGAGCAGTACTTC
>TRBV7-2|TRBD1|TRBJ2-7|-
CASSTPGQVYEQYF
TGTGCCAGCAGTACACCGGGACAGGTCTACGAGCAGTACTTC
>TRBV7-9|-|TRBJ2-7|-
CASSLSQPSYEQYF
TGTGCCAGCAGCTTATCCCAGCCCTCCTACGAGCAGTACTTC
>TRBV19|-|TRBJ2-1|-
CASRDGSSYNEQFF
TGTGCCAGTAGGGACGGTTCCTCATACAATGAGCAGTTCTTC
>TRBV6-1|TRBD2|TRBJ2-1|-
CASREPGLESYNEQFF
TGTGCCAGCAGGGAACCGGGACTAGAATCCTACAATGAGCAGTTCTTC
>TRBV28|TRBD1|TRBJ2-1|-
CASREGASYNEQFF
TGTGCCAGCAGAGAGGGGGCGTCCTACAATGAGCAGTTCTTC
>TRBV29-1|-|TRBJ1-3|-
CSVGLTISGNTIYF
TGCAGCGTTGGACTGACTATCTCTGGAAACACCATATATTTT
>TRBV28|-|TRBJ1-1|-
CASREVRVTEAFF
TGTGCCAGCAGAGAGGTGAGGGTTACTGAAGCTTTCTTT
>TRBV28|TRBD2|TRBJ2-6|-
CASSSGTSDPVGANVLTF
TGTGCCAGCAGCTCCGGGACTAGCGACCCCGTAGGGGCCAACGTCCTGACTTTC
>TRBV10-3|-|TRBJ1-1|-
CAISESIIRRSDTEAFF
TGTGCCATCAGTGAGTCGATCATTAGACGGAGCGACACTGAAGCTTTCTTT
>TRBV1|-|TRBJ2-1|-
CTSSRIGTDNEQFF
TGCACCAGCAGCCGAATCGGGACAGACAATGAGCAGTTCTTC
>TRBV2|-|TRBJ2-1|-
CASTERLLGYNEQFF
TGTGCCAGCACCGAGCGGCTTTTGGGCTACAATGAGCAGTTCTTC
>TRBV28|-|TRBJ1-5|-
CASSLNNQPQHF
TGTGCCAGCAGTTTAAACAATCAGCCCCAGCATTTT
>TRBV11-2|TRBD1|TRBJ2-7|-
CASSPSWDRSYEQYF
TGTGCCAGCAGCCCGTCCTGGGACAGGTCCTACGAGCAGTACTTC
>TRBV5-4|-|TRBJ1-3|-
CASSLAGRKSGNTIYF
TGTGCCAGCAGCTTGGCCGGCAGAAAGTCTGGAAACACCATATATTTT
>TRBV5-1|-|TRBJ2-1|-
CASSLGDLRSDEQFF
TGCGCCAGCAGCTTGGGAGATCTCCGCTCGGATGAGCAGTTCTTC
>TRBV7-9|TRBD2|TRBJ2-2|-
CASSYQGLAANTGELFF
TGTGCCAGCAGCTATCAGGGACTAGCGGCGAACACCGGGGAGCTGTTTTTT
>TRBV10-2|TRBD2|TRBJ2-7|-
CASSEVAGGPQQYF
TGCGCCAGCAGTGAGGTAGCGGGAGGCCCGCAGCAGTACTTC
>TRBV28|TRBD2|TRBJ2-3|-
CASSLSGGRSLDTQYF
TGTGCCAGCAGTTTATCGGGCGGGAGGAGTCTTGATACGCAGTATTTT
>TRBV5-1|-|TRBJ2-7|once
CASSPPGGTYEQYF
TGCGCCAGCAGCCCCCCTGGGGGAACCTACGAGCAGTACTTC
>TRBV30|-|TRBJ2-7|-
CAWATGRSSYEQYF
TGTGCCTGGGCTACGGGACGGAGCTCCTACGAGCAGTACTTC
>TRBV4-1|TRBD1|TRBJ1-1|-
CASSQGRGQGNTEAFF
TGCGCCAGCAGCCAAGGCCGGGGACAGGGAAACACTGAAGCTTTCTTT
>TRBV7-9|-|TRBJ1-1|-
CASSLGWQAGTEAFF
TGTGCCAGCAGCTTAGGCTGGCAGGCGGGAACTGAAGCTTTCTTT
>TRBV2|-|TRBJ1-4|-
CASSPGTPRLFF
TGTGCCAGCAGTCCCGGGACCCCAAGACTGTTTTTT
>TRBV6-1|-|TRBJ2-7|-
CASRKEGPGSYEQYF
TGTGCCAGCAGAAAAGAGGGCCCCGGATCCTACGAGCAGTACTTC
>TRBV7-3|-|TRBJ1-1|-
CASSLSTSMEAFF
TGTGCCAGCAGCTTATCCACTTCAATGGAAGCTTTCTTT
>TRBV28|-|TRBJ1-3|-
CATFGGPGNTIYF
TGTGCCACCTTTGGGGGGCCGGGAAACACCATATATTTT
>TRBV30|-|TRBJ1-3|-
CAWSGSGNTIYF
TGTGCCTGGAGTGGCTCTGGAAACACCATATATTTT